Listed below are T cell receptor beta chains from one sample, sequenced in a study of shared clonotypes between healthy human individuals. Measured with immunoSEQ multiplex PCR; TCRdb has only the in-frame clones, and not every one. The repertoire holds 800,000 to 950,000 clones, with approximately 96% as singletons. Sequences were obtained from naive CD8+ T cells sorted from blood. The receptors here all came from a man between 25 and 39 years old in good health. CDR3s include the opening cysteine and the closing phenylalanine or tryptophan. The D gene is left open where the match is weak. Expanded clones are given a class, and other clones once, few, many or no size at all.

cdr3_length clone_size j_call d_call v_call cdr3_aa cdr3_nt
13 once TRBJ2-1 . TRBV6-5 CASSYDGPNEQFF TGTGCCAGCAGTTACGACGGCCCCAATGAGCAGTTCTTC
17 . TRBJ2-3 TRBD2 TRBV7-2 CATNELTRGRTTDTQYF TGTGCCACCAACGAGCTGACCCGCGGGAGGACCACAGATACGCAGTATTTT
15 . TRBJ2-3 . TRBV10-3 CAISDPTELELGQYF TGTGCCATCAGCGACCCTACGGAGCTCGAGCTTGGGCAGTATTTT
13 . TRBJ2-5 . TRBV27 CASSLSVQETQYF TGTGCCAGCAGTTTATCGGTCCAAGAGACCCAGTACTTC
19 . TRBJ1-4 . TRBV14 CASSLRELKPWFANEKLFF TGTGCCAGCAGCCTTCGGGAGTTAAAACCCTGGTTTGCTAATGAAAAACTGTTTTTT
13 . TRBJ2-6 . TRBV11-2 CASSPTVTNVLTF TGTGCCAGCAGCCCGACAGTAACCAACGTCCTGACTTTC
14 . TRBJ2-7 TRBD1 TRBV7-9 CASSGTGLSYEQYF TGTGCCAGCAGCGGGACAGGGTTAAGCTACGAGCAGTACTTC
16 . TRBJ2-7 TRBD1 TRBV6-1 CASSEFRRTGTYEQYF TGTGCCAGCAGTGAGTTTCGTAGGACAGGTACCTACGAGCAGTACTTC
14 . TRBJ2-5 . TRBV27 CASRPLGLLETQYF TGTGCCAGCAGACCGCTAGGCCTCCTGGAGACCCAGTACTTC
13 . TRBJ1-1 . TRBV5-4 CASSGQLNTEAFF TGTGCCAGCAGTGGACAGCTGAACACTGAAGCTTTCTTT
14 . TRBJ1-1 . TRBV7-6 CASREGLGRTEAFF TGTGCCAGCAGGGAGGGATTGGGGAGGACTGAAGCTTTCTTT
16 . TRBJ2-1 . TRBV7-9 CASSSTTELSYNEQFF TGTGCCAGCAGCTCGACGACGGAGCTATCCTACAATGAGCAGTTCTTC
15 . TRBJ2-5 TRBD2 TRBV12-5 CASGFGTIGGETQYF TGTGCTAGTGGTTTCGGGACTATCGGCGGGGAGACCCAGTACTTC
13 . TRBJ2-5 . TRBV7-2 CASSFYREETQYF TGTGCCAGCAGCTTTTACAGGGAAGAGACCCAGTACTTC
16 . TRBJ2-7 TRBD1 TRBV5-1 CASSLERTGASYEQYF TGCGCCAGCAGCTTGGAGCGGACAGGGGCTTCCTACGAGCAGTACTTC
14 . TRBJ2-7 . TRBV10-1 CASSQDLPTGEQYF TGCGCCAGCAGCCAGGACCTTCCAACCGGGGAGCAGTACTTC
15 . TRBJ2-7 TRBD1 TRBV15 CATSSKGASFYEQYF TGTGCCACCAGCAGTAAGGGGGCTTCGTTCTACGAGCAGTACTTC
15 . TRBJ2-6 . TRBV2 CASSVGQAGANVLTF TGTGCCAGCAGTGTGGGGCAGGCTGGGGCCAACGTCCTGACTTTC
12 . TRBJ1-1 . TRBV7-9 CASHTDSGEAFF TGTGCCAGCCACACCGACTCCGGTGAAGCTTTCTTT
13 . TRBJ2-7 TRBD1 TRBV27 CASRLTGGYEQYF TGTGCCAGCAGACTAACAGGGGGGTACGAGCAGTACTTC
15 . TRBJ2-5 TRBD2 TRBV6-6 CASSGTSGRLETQYF TGTGCCAGCAGCGGTACTAGCGGGAGGTTAGAGACCCAGTACTTC
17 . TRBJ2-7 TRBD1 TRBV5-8 CASSSDRALSRSYEQYF TGTGCCAGCAGCTCGGACAGGGCTCTTTCCCGCTCCTACGAGCAGTACTTC